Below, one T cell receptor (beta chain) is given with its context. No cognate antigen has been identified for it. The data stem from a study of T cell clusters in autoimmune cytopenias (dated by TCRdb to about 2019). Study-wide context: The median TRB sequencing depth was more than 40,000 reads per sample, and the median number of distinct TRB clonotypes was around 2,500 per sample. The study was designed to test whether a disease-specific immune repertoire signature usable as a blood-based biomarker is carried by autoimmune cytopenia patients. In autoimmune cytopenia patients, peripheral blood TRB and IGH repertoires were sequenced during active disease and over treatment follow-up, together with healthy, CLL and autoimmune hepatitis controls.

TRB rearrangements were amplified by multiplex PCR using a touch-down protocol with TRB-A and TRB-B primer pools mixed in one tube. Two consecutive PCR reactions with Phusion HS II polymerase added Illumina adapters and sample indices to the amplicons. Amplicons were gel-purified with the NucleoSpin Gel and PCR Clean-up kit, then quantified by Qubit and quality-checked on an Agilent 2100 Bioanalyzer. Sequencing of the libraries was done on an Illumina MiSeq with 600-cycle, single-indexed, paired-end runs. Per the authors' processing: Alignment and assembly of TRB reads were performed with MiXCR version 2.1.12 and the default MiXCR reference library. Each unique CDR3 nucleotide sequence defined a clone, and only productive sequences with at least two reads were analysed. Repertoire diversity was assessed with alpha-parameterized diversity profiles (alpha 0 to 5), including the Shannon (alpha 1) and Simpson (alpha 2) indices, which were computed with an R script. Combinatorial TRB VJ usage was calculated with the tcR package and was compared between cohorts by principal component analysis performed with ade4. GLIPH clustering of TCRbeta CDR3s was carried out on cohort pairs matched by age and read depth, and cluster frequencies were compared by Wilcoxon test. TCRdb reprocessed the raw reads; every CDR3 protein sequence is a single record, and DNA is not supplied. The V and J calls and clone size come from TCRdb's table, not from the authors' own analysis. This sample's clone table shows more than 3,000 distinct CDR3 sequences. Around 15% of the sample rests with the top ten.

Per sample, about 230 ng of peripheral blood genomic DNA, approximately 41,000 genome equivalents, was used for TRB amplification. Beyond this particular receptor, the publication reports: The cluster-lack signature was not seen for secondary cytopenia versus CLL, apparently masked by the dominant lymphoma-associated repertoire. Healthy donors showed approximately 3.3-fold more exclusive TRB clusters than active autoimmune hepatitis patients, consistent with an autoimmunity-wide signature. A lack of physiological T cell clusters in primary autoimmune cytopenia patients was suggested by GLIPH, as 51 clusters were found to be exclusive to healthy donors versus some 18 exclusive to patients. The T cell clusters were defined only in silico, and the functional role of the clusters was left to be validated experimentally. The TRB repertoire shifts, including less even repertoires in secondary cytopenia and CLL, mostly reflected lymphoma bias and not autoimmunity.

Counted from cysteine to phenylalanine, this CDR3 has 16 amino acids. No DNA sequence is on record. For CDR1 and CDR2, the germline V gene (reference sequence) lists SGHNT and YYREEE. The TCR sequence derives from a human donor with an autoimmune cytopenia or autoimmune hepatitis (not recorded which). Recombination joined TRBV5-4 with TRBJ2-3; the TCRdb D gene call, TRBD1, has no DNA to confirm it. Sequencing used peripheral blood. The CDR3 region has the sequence CASSQRGGTSADTQYF.